This note documents a single T cell receptor (beta chain) sequence. CDR3 length: 15 residues. The V and J ends lost 3 bases and 1 base respectively, with 12 bases between them. Germline loops: CDR1 LGHDT, CDR2 YNNKEL (reference sequence). Those who participated ranged in age from roughly 18 to 95 years and resided in some 24 US areas. Profiled with immunoSEQ multiplex PCR; TCRdb holds only in-frame clones, not every one. The repertoire holds some 190,000 clones, roughly 88% seen once, with 5.6% in the top ten. The record originates from a study of blood T cell repertoires in COVID-19. Looking at the study overall: Collection of acute and convalescent COVID-19 samples took place in the United States, Italy and Spain. PBMCs, B-cell-depleted T cells, or T cells were the source of the cDNA or gDNA that made up the material.

Sequencing was carried out using PBMCs or T cells enriched from blood (not recorded which). The V and J genes are TRBV3-1 (or the pseudogene TRBV3-2) and TRBJ1-1, with D possibly being TRBD1 (5 bases). The clonotype comes from a middle-aged man with acute COVID-19. In nucleotides, the CDR3 is TGTGCCAGCAGCCACCCCCAGGGTCGGAACACTGAAGCTTTCTTT. It encodes CASSHPQGRNTEAFF.